This T cell receptor (beta chain) is from a study of technical replicates of blood from four donors (dated by TCRdb to the late 2010s). For CDR1 and CDR2, the germline V gene lists SGHTA and FQGTGA. V is pared back by 2 bases and J by 2 bases, with 16 bases lying between the germline termini. The CDR3 holds 16 amino acids from the cysteine to the phenylalanine. The kept DNA is CDR3 alone, 48 bases in frame from the first base. A word on this clone: No cognate antigen has been identified for it. Within one base of it there is no much larger clone, and no base qualities were kept.

Library creation used the immunoSEQ multiplex PCR assay. TCRdb re-hosts the immuneACCESS table, in-frame sequences only. Its copies lack some clones; in the studies checked, an unresolved V gene accounts for under half of them, and the cause for the rest is not known. The sample table lists 84,000 or so clones, around 94% of them with a count of one. Of the sample, 0.25% is held by the ten largest clones. This sequence uses TRBV7-3 and TRBJ2-7, with a weak D call of TRBD1 (6 bases match). The origin of this receptor is a human donor in good health. Sequenced material: T cells isolated from PBMCs. The CDR3 here reads CASSLSKRQVAYEQYF. The sequenced DNA is TGTGCCAGCAGCTTATCGAAAAGACAGGTAGCCTACGAGCAGTACTTC.